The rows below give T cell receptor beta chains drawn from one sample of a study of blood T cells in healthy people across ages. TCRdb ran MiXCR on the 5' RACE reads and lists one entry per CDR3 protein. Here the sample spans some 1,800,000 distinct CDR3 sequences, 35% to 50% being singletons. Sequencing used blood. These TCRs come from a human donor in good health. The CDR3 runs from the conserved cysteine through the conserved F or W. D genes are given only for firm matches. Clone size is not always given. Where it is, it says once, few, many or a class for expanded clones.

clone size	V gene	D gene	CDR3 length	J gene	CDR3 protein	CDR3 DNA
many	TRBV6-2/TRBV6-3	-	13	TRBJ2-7	CASSYMESYEQYF	TGTGCCAGCAGTTATATGGAGTCCTACGAGCAGTACTTC
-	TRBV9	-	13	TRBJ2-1	CASSVDSSDEQFF	TGTGCCAGCAGCGTAGACAGCTCCGATGAGCAGTTCTTC
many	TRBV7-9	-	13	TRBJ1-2	CASSLWESYGYTF	TGTGCCAGCAGCTTGTGGGAGAGCTATGGCTACACCTTC
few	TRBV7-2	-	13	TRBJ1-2	CASSATSFYGYTF	TGTGCCAGCAGCGCAACAAGTTTTTATGGCTACACCTTC
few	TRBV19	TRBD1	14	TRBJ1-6	CASERGQTNSPLHF	TGTGCCAGTGAACGGGGACAGACTAATTCACCCCTCCACTTT
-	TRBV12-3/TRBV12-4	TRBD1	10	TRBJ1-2	CASSWTGHTF	TGTGCCAGCAGTTGGACAGGCCACACCTTC
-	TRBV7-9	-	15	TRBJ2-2	CAEQGPVTNTGELFF	TGTGCCGAACAAGGGCCCGTCACGAACACCGGGGAGCTGTTTTTT
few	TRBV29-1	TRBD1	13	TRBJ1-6	CSVRTGDSSSLHF	TGCAGCGTCAGAACAGGGGACAGTTCATCCCTCCACTTT
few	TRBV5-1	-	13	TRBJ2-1	CASSPPSRNEQFF	TGCGCCAGCAGCCCGCCCTCCCGGAATGAGCAGTTCTTC
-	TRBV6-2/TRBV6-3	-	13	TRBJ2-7	CVSRESTQNEQYF	TGTGTCAGCAGAGAGTCAACCCAGAATGAGCAGTACTTC
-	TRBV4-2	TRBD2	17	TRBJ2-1	CASSQASSGGVLDEQFF	TGTGCCAGCAGCCAAGCTTCTAGCGGGGGGGTTTTGGATGAGCAGTTCTTC
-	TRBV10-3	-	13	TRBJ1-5	CAISEGGNQPQHF	TGTGCCATCAGTGAGGGTGGGAATCAGCCCCAGCATTTT
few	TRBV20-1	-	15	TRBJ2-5	CSAPPANMGGETQYF	TGCAGTGCTCCCCCCGCCAACATGGGGGGAGAGACCCAGTACTTC
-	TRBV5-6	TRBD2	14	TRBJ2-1	CASSRGGRNNEQFF	TGTGCCAGCAGCCGGGGGGGGAGAAACAATGAGCAGTTCTTC
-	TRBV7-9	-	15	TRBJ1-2	CASRGRGGIDYGYTF	TGTGCCAGCAGGGGCCGTGGCGGAATAGACTATGGCTACACCTTC
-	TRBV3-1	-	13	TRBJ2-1	CASSQAGNNGQFF	TGTGCCAGCAGCCAAGCAGGGAACAATGGGCAGTTCTTC
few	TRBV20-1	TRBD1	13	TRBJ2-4	CSAREVRGQGQYF	TGCAGTGCTAGAGAAGTGAGGGGGCAAGGGCAGTACTTC
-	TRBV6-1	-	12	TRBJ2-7	CASSKHPYEQYF	TGTGCCAGCAGTAAACACCCCTACGAGCAGTACTTC
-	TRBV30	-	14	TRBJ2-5	CAWSVTRHRETQYF	TGTGCCTGGAGTGTGACCCGGCATCGGGAGACCCAGTACTTC
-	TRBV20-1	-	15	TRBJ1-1	CSARVPESLNTEAFF	TGCAGTGCTAGAGTCCCGGAGTCATTGAACACTGAAGCTTTCTTT
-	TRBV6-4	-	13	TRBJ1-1	CASSEDPQGQAFF	TGTGCCAGCAGTGAAGATCCGCAGGGCCAAGCTTTCTTT
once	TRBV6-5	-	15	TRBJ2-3	CASSYASRGTDTQYF	TGTGCCAGCAGTTACGCTAGCAGGGGCACAGATACGCAGTATTTT
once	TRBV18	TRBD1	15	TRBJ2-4	CASSPERDRGFEQYF	TGTGCCAGCTCACCTGAACGGGACAGGGGGTTTGAGCAGTACTTC
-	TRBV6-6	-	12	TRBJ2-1	CASSYGENEQFF	TGTGCCAGCAGTTACGGGGAGAATGAGCAGTTCTTC
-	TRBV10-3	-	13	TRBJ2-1	CAISELSGGEQFF	TGTGCCATCAGTGAACTCAGCGGAGGTGAGCAGTTCTTC
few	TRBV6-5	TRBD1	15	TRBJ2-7	CASSPPGDRNYEQYF	TGTGCCAGCAGCCCCCCCGGGGACAGAAACTACGAGCAGTACTTC
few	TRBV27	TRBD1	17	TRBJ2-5	CASSLGVDRGGGETQYF	TGTGCCAGCAGTTTAGGTGTGGACAGGGGCGGTGGAGAGACCCAGTACTTC
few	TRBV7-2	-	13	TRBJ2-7	CASSLEYEDEQYF	TGTGCCAGCAGCTTAGAGTATGAGGACGAGCAGTACTTC
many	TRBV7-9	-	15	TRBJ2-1	CASSPLAGVWNEQFF	TGTGCCAGCAGCCCACTAGCTGGCGTCTGGAATGAGCAGTTCTTC
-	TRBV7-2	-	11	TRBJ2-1	CASSVYLVRFF	TGTGCCAGCAGCGTCTATCTGGTAAGGTTCTTC
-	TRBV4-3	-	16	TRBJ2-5	CASSQDFNRGGKTQYF	TGCGCCAGCAGCCAAGATTTTAACAGGGGAGGGAAGACCCAGTACTTC
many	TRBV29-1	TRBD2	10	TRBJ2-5	CGGGSETQYF	TGCGGCGGGGGTTCAGAGACCCAGTACTTC
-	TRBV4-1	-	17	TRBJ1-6	CASSQVGSYGRHPPLHF	TGCGCCAGCAGCCAAGTGGGAAGCTACGGCCGGCATCCACCCCTCCACTTT
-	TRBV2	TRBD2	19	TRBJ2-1	CASSEAIWGERGEDNEQFF	TGTGCCAGCAGTGAAGCGATTTGGGGAGAGCGGGGGGAGGACAATGAGCAGTTCTTC
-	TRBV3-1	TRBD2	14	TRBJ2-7	CASSGTSPPWEQYF	TGTGCCAGCAGCGGGACTAGCCCCCCGTGGGAGCAGTACTTC
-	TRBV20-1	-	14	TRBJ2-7	CSARQTGRSNGQYF	TGCAGTGCTAGACAGACAGGCCGATCAAACGGGCAGTACTTC
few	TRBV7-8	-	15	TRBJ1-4	CASSLRGRGNEKLFF	TGTGCCAGCAGCCTCAGGGGCAGGGGAAATGAAAAACTGTTTTTT
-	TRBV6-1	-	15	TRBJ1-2	CASSEAPGTPYGYTF	TGTGCCAGCAGTGAAGCCCCCGGGACACCCTATGGCTACACCTTC
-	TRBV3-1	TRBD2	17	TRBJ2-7	CASSQRPGAGDSYEQYF	TGTGCCAGCAGCCAAAGGCCCGGAGCGGGGGACTCCTACGAGCAGTACTTC
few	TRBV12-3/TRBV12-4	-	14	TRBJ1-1	CASSSGRVATEAFF	TGTGCCAGCAGTTCAGGGCGGGTCGCCACTGAAGCTTTCTTT
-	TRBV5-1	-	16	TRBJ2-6	CASSLISTAGANVLTF	TGCGCCAGCAGCTTGATCTCAACCGCTGGGGCCAACGTCCTGACTTTC
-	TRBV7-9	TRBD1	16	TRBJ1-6	CASSSSGGNVDSPLHF	TGTGCCAGCAGCTCCTCAGGGGGCAACGTGGATTCACCCCTCCACTTT
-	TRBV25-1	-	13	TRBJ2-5	CASSEPGVETQYF	TGTGCCAGCAGTGAACCGGGGGTTGAGACCCAGTACTTC
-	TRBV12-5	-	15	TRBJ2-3	CASGEGEGLTDTQYF	TGTGCTAGTGGCGAAGGAGAGGGACTCACAGATACGCAGTATTTT
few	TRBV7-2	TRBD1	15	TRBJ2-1	CASSLVGQGLNEQFF	TGTGCCAGCAGCTTAGTAGGACAGGGGCTCAATGAGCAGTTCTTC
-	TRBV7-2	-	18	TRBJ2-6	CASSLAPTAYSGANVLTF	TGTGCCAGCAGCTTAGCCCCGACAGCCTACTCTGGGGCCAACGTCCTGACTTTC